Described below is a single TCR beta chain sequence and its context. CDR1 LNHDA and CDR2 SQIVND come from the germline V gene (reference sequence). The length of the CDR3 is 15 residues. With 6 bases clipped from V and 1 base from J, the junction kept 3 bases outside the gene matches. The data stem from a study of blood T cell repertoires in COVID-19. In the authors' methods: It was from reference gene primer amplification that nucleated cell counts were estimated. Clones were sequenced by immunoSEQ multiplex PCR, and TCRdb holds only the in-frame ones, with some missing. V and J calls and clone size follow that table, whereas D and trimming were derived from the DNA. The sample has around 180,000 clones; roughly 88% are singletons.

The TCR was taken from a woman aged 80 or over with acute or convalescent COVID-19. The source material was peripheral blood. The rearrangement joins TRBV19 to TRBJ2-2; the match to TRBD1 covers 9 bases. The CDR3 DNA is TGTGCCAGTAGCAGGACAGGGGAGAACACCGGGGAGCTGTTTTTT. Its protein is CASSRTGENTGELFF.